This TCR beta chain emerged from a study of T-cell reconstitution after alpha-beta-depleted transplantation in children. This clonotype was counted many times. What it binds is not known. The CDR3 loop spans 14 amino acids. V shed 2 bases and J 6 bases; nucleotides not matched to a gene: 2. Germline loops: CDR1 MNHEY, CDR2 SVGAGI. Preparation of the TCRbeta library involved a method that used unique molecular identifiers. MiXCR, applied by TCRdb to the PCR reads, yields one record per CDR3 protein. This sample has 500,000 to 750,000 distinct CDR3 sequences; about an eighth occur once, and the top ten carry about 2.2%. Study-wide points: Elevated TCRbeta diversity at day 60 was traced, in some patients, to surviving recipient T cells and thymic progenitors. Where alpha-beta T cells came from about two months after transplant was reportedly several hundred expanded graft clones.

The sequence came from a male patient younger than 18 who had a stem cell transplant for acute myeloid leukemia, so the T cells may come from the graft donor. This sequence joins TRBV6-5 and TRBJ2-1, with 9 nucleotides matching TRBD2. The sample in question was PBMCs, mostly from graft donor cells, obtained 360 days after TCRalphabeta/CD19-depleted stem cell transplant. This CDR3 reads CASSYGTSPNEQFF. The DNA for the CDR3 is TGTGCCAGCAGTTACGGGACTAGCCCCAATGAGCAGTTCTTC.